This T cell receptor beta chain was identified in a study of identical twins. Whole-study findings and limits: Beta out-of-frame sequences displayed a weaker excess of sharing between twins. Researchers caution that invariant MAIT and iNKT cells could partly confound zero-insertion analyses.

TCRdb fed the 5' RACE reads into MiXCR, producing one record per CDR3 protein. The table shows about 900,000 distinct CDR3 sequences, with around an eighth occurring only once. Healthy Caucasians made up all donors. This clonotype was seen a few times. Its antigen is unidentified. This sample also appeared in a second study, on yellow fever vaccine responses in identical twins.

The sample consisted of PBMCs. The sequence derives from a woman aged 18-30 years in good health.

The chain's CDR3 is CASTQSGPMNTEAFF. The CDR3 nucleotides are TGTGCCAGCACCCAAAGCGGACCCATGAACACTGAAGCTTTCTTT. V gene TRBV28 combines with J gene TRBJ1-1; D is unclear. Per germline, CDR1 MDHEN and CDR2 SYDVKM. The CDR3 spans 15 residues. V lost 7 bases and J 0 bases, leaving 15 bases between the germline ends.